This TCR beta chain was recorded in a study of T cell changes during pregnancy in multiple sclerosis (dated by TCRdb to the late 2010s). Notes on the research overall: The study examined how the T cell repertoire changed over the course of pregnancy in women with multiple sclerosis.

The CDR3 runs 16 residues from the cysteine to the phenylalanine. Only the CDR3 DNA is retained, 48 bases long and in frame from the first base. CDR1 and CDR2 are drawn from the germline V gene: SGHTA, FQGNSA. After removal of 4 bases from V and 0 bases from J, the junction retains 8 bases not matched to a gene. A note on this clone: Its specific antigen is unknown. Base qualities are not at hand, and no much larger clone is one base apart.

The library was made by the immunoSEQ multiplex PCR assay. TCRdb provides this immuneACCESS table in a form limited to in-frame rearrangements. Some clones are lacking; in checked studies, under half of them reflect an unresolved V gene, and why the rest are absent is not known. This sample gives 72,000 or so clones in total; just over 90% of them show up just once. Together, the top ten hold approximately 2.5% of the sample. Here the sequenced sample was peripheral blood, taken in the second trimester of pregnancy. The TCR originated in a female donor with multiple sclerosis, enrolled in a pregnancy study. The chain employs TRBV7-2 and TRBJ2-7; the central 8 bases match TRBD1. The CDR3 sequence is CASSSWTGPSSYEQYF. At the DNA level, the sequence is TGTGCCAGCAGCTCCTGGACAGGGCCGAGCTCCTACGAGCAGTACTTC.